Listed below are T cell receptor beta chains from one sample, sequenced in a study of cytomegalovirus exposure and HLA in healthy donors. The protocol was immunoSEQ multiplex PCR, while the TCRdb copy is restricted to in-frame clones and leaves out a portion. This repertoire shows around 170,000 clones, 85% found once; its top ten account for approximately 15%. Sequenced: PBMCs. The source of these receptors is a man between 18 and 29 years old in good health and CMV-seropositive. Both conserved end residues are part of each CDR3. D genes are given only for firm matches. Clone size is shown for a subset of rows, as once, few, many or a class of expanded clone.

>TRBJ1-1|TRBV5-8|.|.
TGTGCCAGCAACCCCGTCGGCCACAGGAACACTGAAGCTTTCTTT
CASNPVGHRNTEAFF
>TRBJ1-2|TRBV7-9|.|TRBD1
TGTGCCAGCAGCTTAAGTACGGGACAGATCTATGGCTACACCTTC
CASSLSTGQIYGYTF
>TRBJ1-1|TRBV6-6|.|TRBD1
TGTGCCAGCAGTTTGGGACAGGGACGGACTGAAGCTTTCTTT
CASSLGQGRTEAFF
>TRBJ2-3|TRBV5-1|.|TRBD2
TGCGCCAGCAGCTTGGGGGCGGGGGGACTCACAGATACGCAGTATTTT
CASSLGAGGLTDTQYF
>TRBJ1-2|TRBV2|few|.
TGTGCCAGCAGTGAGTCCGGGATGAGCTATGGCTACACCTTC
CASSESGMSYGYTF
>TRBJ1-2|TRBV30|.|.
TGTGCCTGGAGTGTCCAAGGGCCCAGGGGAGCTAACTATGGCTACACCTTC
CAWSVQGPRGANYGYTF
>TRBJ1-5|TRBV6-5|.|.
TGTGCCAGCAGTTACGGGAGTGGAGGTCAGCCCCAGCATTTT
CASSYGSGGQPQHF
>TRBJ2-7|TRBV5-1|.|.
TGCGCCAGCAGCTTGCAGGGAAACGAGCAGTACTTC
CASSLQGNEQYF
>TRBJ2-1|TRBV6-5|.|.
TGTGCCAGCAGTTACAGGGGCGATGAGCAGTTCTTC
CASSYRGDEQFF
>TRBJ2-7|TRBV11-2|.|TRBD2
TGTGCCAGCAGCTTAGGGACTAGCGGGGGGGCCGTTTTGTACGAGCAGTACTTC
CASSLGTSGGAVLYEQYF
>TRBJ2-7|TRBV10-3|.|TRBD2
TGTGCCATCAGCCAACTAGCGGGAGAGAACGAGCAGTACTTC
CAISQLAGENEQYF
>TRBJ1-5|TRBV6-5|.|TRBD1
TGTGCCAGCAGTTGGCGGACAGGGAATCAGCCCCAGCATTTT
CASSWRTGNQPQHF
>TRBJ2-7|TRBV2|.|TRBD2
TGTGCCAGCAGTGACTCCAGCGGGATCTTCTACGAGCAGTACTTC
CASSDSSGIFYEQYF
>TRBJ2-2|TRBV13|.|.
TGTGCCAGCAGCTTACTTACTCCCCGTAACACCGGGGAGCTGTTTTTT
CASSLLTPRNTGELFF
>TRBJ2-1|TRBV10-1|.|.
TGCGCCAGCAGTAGGGAGAACTACAATGAGCAGTTCTTC
CASSRENYNEQFF
>TRBJ2-5|TRBV25-1|.|TRBD1
TGTGCCAGCAGTTACAGGGGCGGGGAGACCCAGTACTTC
CASSYRGGETQYF
>TRBJ2-3|TRBV6-5|.|TRBD1
TGTGCCAGCAGTTCCCTCCTCGGCAGGGGGACAAATACGCAGTATTTT
CASSSLLGRGTNTQYF
>TRBJ2-7|TRBV19|.|TRBD1
TGTGCCAGTAGTCCCGGGACAGGGGGCCGGAGTTCCCTCGAGCAGTACTTC
CASSPGTGGRSSLEQYF
>TRBJ2-1|TRBV18|.|TRBD2
TGTGCCAGCTCACCCTGGAATAGCGGGGGCCTCTCACGCAATGAGCAGTTCTTC
CASSPWNSGGLSRNEQFF
>TRBJ2-7|TRBV6-1|.|TRBD2
TGTGCCAGCAGTCAACTAGCGGGAGGTGACGACGAGCAGTACTTC
CASSQLAGGDDEQYF
>TRBJ2-7|TRBV5-1|.|.
TGCGCCAGCAGTCCCAGGGCTTCCTACGAGCAGTACTTC
CASSPRASYEQYF
>TRBJ2-7|TRBV28|.|TRBD2
TGTGCCAGCAGACTGGGACTAGCCTCCGGCGAGCAGTACTTC
CASRLGLASGEQYF
>TRBJ2-1|TRBV5-1|.|TRBD1
TGCGCCAGCAGGGGGACAGGGGGCAATGAGCAGTTCTTC
CASRGTGGNEQFF
>TRBJ2-1|TRBV7-2|.|.
TGTGCCAGCAGCTTAGGAGCCCGCTCCTACAATGAGCAGTTCTTC
CASSLGARSYNEQFF
>TRBJ1-2|TRBV5-1|few|.
TGCGCCAGCAGCTCTGGCGGGAACTATGGCTACACCTTC
CASSSGGNYGYTF
>TRBJ1-4|TRBV11-2|.|TRBD1
TGTGCCAGCAGGGACCCGGGACAGGGGGAGATTGCTAATGAAAAACTGTTTTTT
CASRDPGQGEIANEKLFF